This TCR beta chain was identified in a study of T cells after yellow fever vaccination. Whole-study context: Preparation of the low-cell-number fractions used SMART-Seq v4 Ultra Low Input.

MiXCR was run by TCRdb on the 5' RACE reads, yielding one entry per CDR3 protein. Among 300,000 to 350,000 distinct CDR3 sequences listed, roughly 8.4% were seen once. CDR3 length equals 17 residues. Germline assignment: CDR1 MDHEN and CDR2 SYDVKM. Trimming took 8 bases from V and 0 from J; bases not matched to a gene: 11. This clonotype appeared a few times. The material sequenced was PBMCs, taken about 41 days after the first yellow fever vaccination. The chain links TRBV28 to TRBJ1-4, with 8 bases aligning to TRBD1. The clonotype was recovered from a man aged 18 to 29 who received the YFV17D yellow fever vaccine. CDR3 DNA: TGTGCCAGCGACAGGGGACCAAAGTTTTCAACTAATGAAAAACTGTTTTTT. This encodes CASDRGPKFSTNEKLFF. The complete variable domain, with remaining parts taken from reference TRBV28 and TRBJ1-4, reads DVKVTQSSRYLVKRTGEKVFLECVQDMDHENMFWYRQDPGLGLRLIYFSYDVKMKEKGDIPEGYSVSREKKERFSLILESASTNQTSMYLCASDRGPKFSTNEKLFFGSGTQLSVL.